The 4 T cell receptor beta chains below all came from one sample that was sequenced in a study of blood T cell repertoires in COVID-19. Profiling relied on immunoSEQ multiplex PCR, and the TCRdb table lists in-frame clones only, not all of them. The sample shows 90,000 to 110,000 clones, 80% to 90% of them seen only once. The sample comprised peripheral blood. The source of these receptors is a woman in her seventies with acute or convalescent COVID-19.

V usage is TRBV20-1 and J usage is TRBJ2-1; D not resolved. V lost 2 bases and J lost 8, with 7 bases in between. From germline, CDR1 is DFQATT and CDR2 SNEGSKA (reference sequence). CDR3 length: 11 residues. For the CDR3, the DNA is TGCAGTGCTAGAAGTGGCTATGAGCAGTTCTTC. Translating gives CSARSGYEQFF.

The rearrangement links TRBV11-2 to TRBJ2-1; no firm D call. Trimming stripped 4 bases from V and 0 bases from J, with 7 bases between. CDR3 length equals 14 residues. CDR1 SGHAT and CDR2 FQNNGV come from the germline V gene. CDR3 residues: CASSYDNSYNEQFF. In DNA, the CDR3 is TGTGCCAGCAGCTATGACAACTCCTACAATGAGCAGTTCTTC.

The CDR3 spells CASRPTAAVNEKLFF. The CDR3 DNA is TGTGCCAGCAGACCAACAGCGGCCGTTAATGAAAAACTGTTTTTT. V is TRBV6-5 and J is TRBJ1-4; D unresolved. Germline values: CDR1 MNHEY, CDR2 SVGAGI. This CDR3 has 15 residues. Between the trimmed V and J ends, which lost 6 bases and 4 bases, there was a span of 15 bases.

The chain links TRBV9 to TRBJ2-1; D might be TRBD1 (6 bases). This CDR3 has 15 amino acids. Germline CDR1 SGDLS, CDR2 YYNGEE. The germline V and J ends were trimmed by 1 base and 6 bases, with 14 bases remaining between them. The CDR3 here is CASSVSWGQGNEQFF. CDR3 sequence (DNA): TGTGCCAGCAGCGTAAGTTGGGGGCAGGGCAATGAGCAGTTCTTC.